This paragraph covers one TCR beta chain sequence. This clone's antigen is unknown. Per-base qualities were not stored, and no clone one base away is much larger. TCRbeta CDR3 regions were amplified from genomic DNA using the immunoSEQ Assay, a bias-controlled multiplex PCR. Per the source publication's procedure: The number of nucleated cells in each sample was estimated from the amplification of reference gene primers within the assay. To quantify the absolute abundance of each unique TCRbeta CDR3 rearrangement, sequence reads were collapsed and filtered. Productive Simpson clonality was computed per sample as the square root of Simpson's diversity index over productive rearrangements. The table comes from immuneACCESS by way of TCRdb, which keeps in-frame sequences with V and J called. Part of the clones is missing from these tables; in studies checked, under half for an unresolved V gene and the rest for unknown reasons. That table furnishes V, J and clone size, whereas the DNA furnished D and trimming. Across this sample there are 55,000 to 70,000 clones, with roughly 80% seen only once. Roughly 3% of the sample comes from the top ten.

Ends trimmed: V by 0 bases, J by 1 base; bases unmatched to a gene: 6. The CDR3 spans 17 residues, from the cysteine through the phenylalanine. Kept here is only the CDR3 DNA, which spans 51 bases and is read in frame from base 1. From a lookup of the germline V gene, CDR1 and CDR2 are SGHRS and YFSETQ. The collaborating institutions used their own protocols to collect whole blood in K2EDTA tubes. Collaborator samples were shipped for TCRbeta analysis as frozen whole blood, isolated PBMCs, or DNA extracted from either sample type. This record comes from a study of blood T cell repertoires in COVID-19 (dated by TCRdb to about 2020). Describing the broader study: Collaborator samples came from the United States, Italy and Spain and covered acute and convalescent phases of COVID-19. Samples were obtained from the ongoing ImmuneRACE study (first 160 participants) and from 1,254 subjects provided by 6 global collaborators. Where HLA class I and class II types were available, the types were taken from metadata supplied by the sample provider, not from assay-based typing. The sample metadata nearly always contained a de-identified subject ID, COVID-19 status, age in years and sex. Subjects who had been exposed to COVID-19, were actively infected with it, or had recovered from it provided the deeply sampled blood TCRbeta repertoires that made up the dataset. The prospective study material was composed of cDNA or gDNA derived from T cells, B-cell-depleted T cells, or PBMCs. The repertoires were released in a freely available public database meant as a resource for research on the immune response to SARS-CoV-2. Overall results and qualifications from the work: How much clinical and demographic metadata was included differed by source and by participant, and the metadata was provided uncurated.

Material: peripheral blood. The TCR originated in a man aged 55 to 69 with acute or convalescent COVID-19. The chain employs TRBV5-1 and TRBJ2-5, with 10 central nucleotides matching TRBD2. The nucleotides are TGCGCCAGCAGCTTGGAGCCCAGCGGGGGGGTCCAAGAGACCCAGTACTTC. The encoded protein is CASSLEPSGGVQETQYF.